This entry concerns a single T cell receptor (beta chain). This entry is derived from a study of OX40 agonist ivuxolimab in advanced cancers. Across the whole study: Cancers in dose escalation were hepatocellular, melanoma, renal cell and head and neck.

Some clones are missing from TCRdb's copy, which holds only in-frame ones; the method was immunoSEQ multiplex PCR. The table has approximately 9,300 clones, approximately 63% seen once; the top ten hold more than 45%. The CDR3 totals 16 residues. Germline V gene lookup returns CDR1 MGHRA and CDR2 YSYEKL. Deletions cut 1 base from V and 2 bases from J, with 11 bases between. V is TRBV4-1 and J is TRBJ2-2, with a weak D call TRBD1 (5 bases). Sequences were derived from CD4+ or CD8+ T cells sorted from blood, sampled in a trial of the OX40 agonist ivuxolimab. The sequence came from an adult with an advanced solid tumor such as melanoma, head and neck, liver or kidney cancer. The CDR3 region is CASSQVQGVNTGELFF. In nucleotides, the CDR3 is TGCGCCAGCAGCCAAGTTCAAGGGGTAAACACCGGGGAGCTGTTTTTT.